These T cell receptor beta chains were read from a single sample in a study of blood T cells in healthy people across ages. TCRdb processed the 5' RACE reads anew with MiXCR; each CDR3 protein has one entry. Of about 970,000 distinct CDR3 sequences detected, roughly 47% appear once; the ten largest clones hold about 20%. The sequenced sample was blood. The receptor set was obtained from an older woman in good health. Both conserved end residues are part of each CDR3. A D gene is named only where the DNA matches it firmly. Some rows have no size entry. The others give once, few or many, or a class for an expanded clone.

v_gene	d_gene	abundance	len	j_gene	CDR3aa	CDR3nt
TRBV10-3	TRBD1	.	12	TRBJ1-1	CAISAGGGEAFF	TGTGCCATCAGTGCAGGGGGAGGTGAAGCTTTCTTT
TRBV20-1	.	many	15	TRBJ2-1	CSATSTGQSYNEQFF	TGCAGTGCCACTAGTACTGGACAGTCCTACAATGAGCAGTTCTTC
TRBV2	.	.	12	TRBJ1-5	CASSQSRQPQHF	TGTGCCAGCTCTCAATCACGGCAGCCCCAGCATTTT
TRBV20-1	.	.	15	TRBJ1-5	CSANVVLSGNQPQHF	TGCAGTGCTAACGTGGTGTTATCCGGCAATCAGCCCCAGCATTTT
TRBV7-3	TRBD2	.	14	TRBJ2-7	CASSLIAGVTEQYF	TGTGCCAGCAGCTTAATAGCGGGAGTTACCGAGCAGTACTTC
TRBV20-1	TRBD2	.	12	TRBJ2-7	CSAVRRELEQYF	TGCAGTGCTGTCAGGCGGGAGTTAGAGCAGTACTTC
TRBV6-6	TRBD1	.	14	TRBJ1-1	CASRSGGVDTEAFF	TGTGCCAGCAGATCAGGGGGCGTGGACACTGAAGCTTTCTTT
TRBV20-1	.	.	14	TRBJ2-2	CSASPGRNTGELFF	TGCAGTGCTAGCCCCGGGAGGAACACCGGGGAGCTGTTTTTT
TRBV24-1	.	.	13	TRBJ1-2	CATSDPDSYGYTF	TGTGCCACCAGTGACCCGGACAGCTATGGCTACACCTTC
TRBV9	.	few	13	TRBJ2-3	CASQNRGTDTQYF	TGTGCCAGTCAAAACCGGGGCACAGATACGCAGTATTTT
TRBV4-1	TRBD2	once	13	TRBJ2-1	CASSHTGGWEQFF	TGCGCCAGCAGCCATACGGGGGGTTGGGAGCAGTTCTTC
TRBV27	.	.	13	TRBJ1-2	CASSSLLGAGYTF	TGTGCCAGCAGTTCCCTTTTGGGGGCCGGCTACACCTTC
TRBV4-1	.	few	15	TRBJ2-3	CASSQVIGHTDTQYF	TGCGCCAGCAGCCAAGTAATCGGGCACACAGATACGCAGTATTTT
TRBV14	TRBD1	.	14	TRBJ1-2	CASSPRQGNYGYTF	TGTGCCAGCAGCCCCCGACAGGGGAACTATGGCTACACCTTC
TRBV4-1	.	.	18	TRBJ2-5	CASSLVVSTFRIQETQYF	TGCGCCAGCAGCCTTGTCGTCTCTACCTTCCGGATCCAAGAGACCCAGTACTTC
TRBV20-1	.	few	16	TRBJ1-5	CSALAGGRGLTQPQHF	TGCAGTGCCCTGGCCGGCGGCAGGGGCCTCACTCAGCCCCAGCATTTT
TRBV15	TRBD2	.	21	TRBJ2-1	CATSRIRIIGTSGRNSNEQFF	TGTGCCACCAGCAGAATTCGAATAATTGGGACTAGCGGGAGAAACAGCAATGAGCAGTTCTTC
TRBV7-9	.	.	16	TRBJ2-3	CASSLGATQDTDTQYF	TGTGCCAGCAGCTTAGGGGCCACCCAAGACACAGATACGCAGTATTTT
TRBV20-1	TRBD2	.	13	TRBJ2-7	CSAGLAGVEAQYF	TGCAGTGCAGGACTAGCGGGAGTAGAGGCCCAGTACTTC
TRBV11-2	.	.	15	TRBJ2-3	CASSRASGIADTQYF	TGTGCCAGCAGCCGCGCTTCGGGTATAGCAGATACGCAGTATTTT
TRBV7-2	TRBD1	few	16	TRBJ2-3	CASSNRQGTPTDTQYF	TGTGCCAGCAGCAACAGACAGGGGACCCCCACAGATACGCAGTATTTT
TRBV29-1	.	few	14	TRBJ1-5	CSVASQGTYQPQHF	TGCAGCGTTGCGTCGCAGGGGACCTATCAGCCCCAGCATTTT
TRBV20-1	.	.	15	TRBJ2-1	CSAQIGGAVYNEQFF	TGCAGTGCTCAGATCGGGGGAGCGGTCTACAATGAGCAGTTCTTC
TRBV6-6	.	few	15	TRBJ2-1	CASSYGGAAYNEQFF	TGTGCCAGCAGTTATGGGGGGGCCGCCTACAATGAGCAGTTCTTC
TRBV28	.	.	16	TRBJ1-5	CASSLLEGARNQPQHF	TGTGCCAGCAGTTTATTGGAAGGGGCGCGCAATCAGCCCCAGCATTTT
TRBV12-3/TRBV12-4	.	.	14	TRBJ2-7	CASRESPSSYEQYF	TGTGCCAGCAGGGAGAGTCCTTCATCCTACGAGCAGTACTTC
TRBV12-3/TRBV12-4	TRBD1	few	13	TRBJ1-2	CASTPGTAYGYTF	TGTGCCAGCACCCCGGGGACAGCGTATGGCTACACCTTC
TRBV10-3	.	.	13	TRBJ1-1	CAISERMNTEAFF	TGTGCCATCAGTGAAAGAATGAACACTGAAGCTTTCTTT
TRBV6-5	.	.	13	TRBJ2-7	CASVGSTNNEQYF	TGTGCCAGCGTCGGGAGCACTAACAATGAGCAGTACTTC
TRBV28	.	.	13	TRBJ2-4	CASSPDWKNIQYF	TGTGCCAGCAGTCCAGACTGGAAAAACATTCAGTACTTC
TRBV20-1	.	few	16	TRBJ2-3	CSAPPRGYPSTDTQYF	TGCAGTGCTCCTCCCAGGGGCTACCCGAGCACAGATACGCAGTATTTT
TRBV10-3	.	many	14	TRBJ2-5	CAISGSAGLETQYF	TGTGCCATCAGTGGGTCGGCAGGTTTAGAGACCCAGTACTTC
TRBV29-1	TRBD1	few	15	TRBJ2-7	CSVQTGTGGAYEQYF	TGCAGCGTCCAAACCGGGACAGGGGGCGCGTACGAGCAGTACTTC
TRBV10-3	.	.	13	TRBJ2-3	CATSTAVTDTQYF	TGTGCCACCAGTACCGCGGTCACAGATACGCAGTATTTT
TRBV29-1	.	.	16	TRBJ2-4	CSVEGAGIPNQETRYF	TGCAGCGTTGAGGGGGCAGGGATCCCCAACCAAGAGACCCGGTACTTC
TRBV30	.	.	11	TRBJ2-7	CAGGHLYEQYF	TGTGCCGGGGGACACCTCTACGAGCAGTACTTC
TRBV28	TRBD2	.	13	TRBJ2-7	CAASGRSPNEQYF	TGTGCCGCGAGCGGGAGATCCCCCAACGAGCAGTACTTC
TRBV20-1	TRBD2	.	13	TRBJ2-7	CSASMGTSGRQYF	TGCAGTGCTAGTATGGGGACTAGCGGACGTCAGTACTTC